This T cell receptor (beta chain) was identified in a study of spatial heterogeneity in lung cancer. About the study: In tumor regions TCR transcript counts correlated strongly with a matched bulk RNA-seq T cell module score. Within raw reads, each unique TCR and UMI combination appeared on average more than ten times. Points from the study as a whole: Ubiquitous and regional nonsynonymous mutations were tracked by counts of ubiquitous and regional expanded TCRs, respectively. One measure, the expanded intratumoral alpha and beta TCR count, tracked tumor mutation counts.

This clonotype was seen only once. Its antigen is not known. This beta chain is off target for a library built for alpha chains, so its abundance means little. The CDR3 is 12 residues long. Germline loops: CDR1 MDHEN, CDR2 SYDVKM. V was cut by 4 bases and J by 4 bases, with 7 bases left in between. The time point here: sample taken at primary tumor resection. Unsorted samples of tumor, nontumor lung or frozen PBMC had their whole RNA sequenced. One entry per CDR3 protein results from TCRdb running MiXCR on the 5' RACE reads. The sample yields about 5,600 distinct CDR3 sequences, about 7.7% seen once. The TCR comes from a female donor with early-stage non-small cell lung cancer. The starting material was lung tumor tissue, obtained at surgery. V gene TRBV28 combines with J gene TRBJ1-1, with D unclear. The CDR3 is CASSSVGTEAFF. CDR3 nucleotide sequence: TGTGCCAGCAGTTCGGTGGGCACTGAAGCTTTCTTT. The complete variable domain, with remaining parts taken from reference TRBV28 and TRBJ1-1, reads DVKVTQSSRYLVKRTGEKVFLECVQDMDHENMFWYRQDPGLGLRLIYFSYDVKMKEKGDIPEGYSVSREKKERFSLILESASTNQTSMYLCASSSVGTEAFFGQGTRLTVV.